This T cell receptor (beta chain) derives from a study of T cells in Graves' hyperthyroidism and ophthalmopathy. Study-level background: Before treatment of any kind, peripheral blood was taken at initial diagnosis.

It was RNA transcripts that yielded the amplified TCR beta CDR3 regions. Carried out on the TCR CDR3, a first-round RT-PCR used the HTBI primer set. TCRdb re-called the multiplex PCR reads with MiXCR, one entry per CDR3 protein. The sample lists 400,000 to 500,000 distinct CDR3 sequences; 12% to 15% were seen once. This clonotype was seen many times. This TCR was recovered from a woman aged 18-29 years with Graves' hyperthyroidism. Sequenced input: blood.

CDR3 sequence: CSVEITLNTEAFF. The DNA of the CDR3 is TGCAGCGTTGAAATTACGTTGAACACTGAAGCTTTCTTT. The chain has TRBV29-1 and TRBJ1-1; D not certain. The CDR3 runs 13 residues. V lost 2 bases and J 0 bases, leaving 7 bases between the germline ends. From germline, CDR1 is SQVTM and CDR2 ANQGSEA.